This TCR beta chain was sequenced in a study of Graves' ophthalmopathy and Graves' hyperthyroidism. Whole-study results and caveats: In predicting ophthalmopathy progression, the model reached 65% to 71% sensitivity and 72% to 85% specificity.

Trimming shortened V by 0 bases and J by 0 bases, and 9 bases separated the two germline ends. The CDR3 has 14 amino acids. CDR1 is DFQATT, CDR2 SNEGSKA, per germline (reference sequence). Transcripts of RNA were the source for amplifying TCR beta CDR3 regions. HTBI-primed first-round RT-PCR preceded second-round multiplex PCR. MiXCR was run by TCRdb on the multiplex PCR reads, yielding one entry per CDR3 protein. The sample has fewer than 350,000 distinct CDR3 sequences; roughly 15% are singletons. Turning to this clonotype: Its antigen is not identified.

The sequence was collected from an adult man with Graves' ophthalmopathy. This rearrangement joins TRBV20-1 to TRBJ2-7; D may be TRBD1 (6 bases). The specimen was peripheral blood. The CDR3 coding sequence is TGCAGTGCTAGAGATTACAGGGACTCCTACGAGCAGTACTTC. It codes for CSARDYRDSYEQYF.